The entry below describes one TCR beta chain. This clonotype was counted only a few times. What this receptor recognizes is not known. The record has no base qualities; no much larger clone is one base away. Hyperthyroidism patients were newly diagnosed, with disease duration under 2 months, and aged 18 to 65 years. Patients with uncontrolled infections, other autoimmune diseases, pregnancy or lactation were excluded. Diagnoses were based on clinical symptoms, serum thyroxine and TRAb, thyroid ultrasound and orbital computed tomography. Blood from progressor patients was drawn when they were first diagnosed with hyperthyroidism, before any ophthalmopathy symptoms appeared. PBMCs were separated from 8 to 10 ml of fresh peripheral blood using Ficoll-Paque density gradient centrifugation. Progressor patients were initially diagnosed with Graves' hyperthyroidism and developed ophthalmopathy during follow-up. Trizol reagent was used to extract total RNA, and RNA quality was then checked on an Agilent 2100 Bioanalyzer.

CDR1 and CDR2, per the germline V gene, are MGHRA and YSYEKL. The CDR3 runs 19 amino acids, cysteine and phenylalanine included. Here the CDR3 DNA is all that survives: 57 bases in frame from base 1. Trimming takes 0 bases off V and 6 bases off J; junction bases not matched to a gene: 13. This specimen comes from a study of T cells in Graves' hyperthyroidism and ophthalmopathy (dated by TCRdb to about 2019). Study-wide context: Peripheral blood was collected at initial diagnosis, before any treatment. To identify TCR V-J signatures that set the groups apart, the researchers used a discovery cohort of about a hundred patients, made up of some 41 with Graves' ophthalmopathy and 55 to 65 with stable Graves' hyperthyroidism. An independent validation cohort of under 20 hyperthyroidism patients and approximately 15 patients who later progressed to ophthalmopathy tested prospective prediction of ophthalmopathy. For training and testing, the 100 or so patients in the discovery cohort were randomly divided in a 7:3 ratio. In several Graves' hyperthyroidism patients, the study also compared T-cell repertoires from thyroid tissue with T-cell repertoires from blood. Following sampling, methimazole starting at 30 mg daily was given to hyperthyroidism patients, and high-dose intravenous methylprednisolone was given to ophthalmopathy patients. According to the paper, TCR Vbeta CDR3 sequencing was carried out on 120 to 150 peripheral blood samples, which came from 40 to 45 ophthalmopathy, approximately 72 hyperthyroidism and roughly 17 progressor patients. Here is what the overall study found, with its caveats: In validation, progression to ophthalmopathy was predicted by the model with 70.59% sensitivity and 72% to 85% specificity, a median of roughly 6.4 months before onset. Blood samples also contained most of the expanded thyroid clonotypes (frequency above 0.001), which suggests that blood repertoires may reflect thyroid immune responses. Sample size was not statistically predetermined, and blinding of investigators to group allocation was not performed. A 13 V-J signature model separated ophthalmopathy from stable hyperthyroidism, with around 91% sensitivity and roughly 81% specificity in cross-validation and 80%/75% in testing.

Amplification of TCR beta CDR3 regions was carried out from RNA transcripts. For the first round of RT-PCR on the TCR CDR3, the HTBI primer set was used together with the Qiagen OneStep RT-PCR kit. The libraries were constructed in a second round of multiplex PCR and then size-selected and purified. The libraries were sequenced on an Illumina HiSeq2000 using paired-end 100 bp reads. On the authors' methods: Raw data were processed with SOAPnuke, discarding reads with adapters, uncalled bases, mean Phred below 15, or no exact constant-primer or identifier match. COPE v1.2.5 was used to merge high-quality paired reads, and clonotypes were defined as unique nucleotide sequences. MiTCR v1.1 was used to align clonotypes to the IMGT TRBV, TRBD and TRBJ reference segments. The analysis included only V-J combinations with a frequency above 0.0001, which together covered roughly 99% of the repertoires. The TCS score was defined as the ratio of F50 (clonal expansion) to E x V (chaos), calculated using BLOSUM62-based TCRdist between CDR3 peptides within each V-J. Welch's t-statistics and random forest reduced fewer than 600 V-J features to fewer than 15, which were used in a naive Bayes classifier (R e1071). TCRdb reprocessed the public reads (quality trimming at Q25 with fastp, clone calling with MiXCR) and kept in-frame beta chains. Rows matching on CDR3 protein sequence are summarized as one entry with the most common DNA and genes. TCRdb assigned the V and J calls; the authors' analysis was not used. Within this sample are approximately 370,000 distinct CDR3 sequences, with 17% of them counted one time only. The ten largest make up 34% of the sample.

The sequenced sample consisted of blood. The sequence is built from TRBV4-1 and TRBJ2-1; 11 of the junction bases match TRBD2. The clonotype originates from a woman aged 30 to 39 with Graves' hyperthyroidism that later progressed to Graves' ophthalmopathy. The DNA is TGCGCCAGCAGCCAAGATCCGGTAGCGGGAGGGCTAATAGGCAATGAGCAGTTCTTC. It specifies CASSQDPVAGGLIGNEQFF.